This T cell receptor beta chain originates from a study of T cell responses to AZD1222 COVID-19 vaccine. Assay used: immunoSEQ multiplex PCR; TCRdb lists only in-frame clones, some missing. The sample has about 160,000 clones; approximately 90% are singletons. The V and J ends lost 3 bases and 2 bases respectively, with 5 bases between them. Germline CDR1 reads SNHLY; CDR2 reads FYNNEI. The CDR3 totals 12 residues. Sample: peripheral blood, taken on day 0 of AZD1222 vaccination. The sequence was collected from an adult in good health. The chain carries TRBV2 and TRBJ2-7, with D hard to call. CDR3 DNA: TGTGCCAGCAGTGAGATTACCTACGAGCAGTACTTC. Protein product: CASSEITYEQYF.